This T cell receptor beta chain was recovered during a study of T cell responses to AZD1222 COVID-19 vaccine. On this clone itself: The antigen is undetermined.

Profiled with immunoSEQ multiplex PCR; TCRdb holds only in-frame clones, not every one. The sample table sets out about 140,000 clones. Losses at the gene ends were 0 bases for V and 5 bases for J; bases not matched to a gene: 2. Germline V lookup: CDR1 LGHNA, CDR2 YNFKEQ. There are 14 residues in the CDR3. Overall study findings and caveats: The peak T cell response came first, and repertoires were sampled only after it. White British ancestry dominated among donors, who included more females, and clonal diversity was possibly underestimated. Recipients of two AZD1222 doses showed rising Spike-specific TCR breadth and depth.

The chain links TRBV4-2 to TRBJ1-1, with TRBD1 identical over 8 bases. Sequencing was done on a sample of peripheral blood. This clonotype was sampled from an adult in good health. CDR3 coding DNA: TGTGCCAGCAGCCAAGAACAGGGGGGGACTGAAGCTTTCTTT. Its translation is CASSQEQGGTEAFF.